The 4 T cell receptor beta chains below were found in one sample sequenced in a study of immune heterogeneity within non-small cell lung tumors (dated by TCRdb to 2016 to 2019). Instrument used: HiSeq X Ten. The TCR beta CDR3 region was amplified with a multiplex PCR system whose first round ran for about 9 cycles using 32 V-gene forward primers and 13 J-gene reverse primers. TCRdb reworked the public reads: Q25 trimming with fastp, MiXCR clone assembly, productive beta chains retained. A single entry per CDR3 protein holds the most common genes and DNA from its merged rows. Recorded for this sample are roughly 3,500 distinct CDR3 sequences; 52% of them occurred a single time. More than 10% of the sample is taken by the ten largest. Genomic DNA extracted from bulk tumor tissue served as TCR template, with 600 ng gDNA amplified per sample. During surgery, multiple biopsies were taken from each primary tumor, with sampling sites spaced as far apart as possible within the tumor mass. The study cohort was described as untreated and was composed of newly diagnosed NSCLC cases undergoing curative surgery.

The sequencing input was lung tumor tissue. The source is a man aged 60 to 69 with non-small cell lung cancer.

The chain links TRBV12-3 or TRBV12-4 to TRBJ2-3; D gene ambiguous. The CDR3 totals 11 residues. V was trimmed by 1 base and J by 6 bases, leaving 2 bases between them. DNA for the CDR3: TGTGCCAGCAGTTTAGTGGATACGCAGTATTTT. As protein: CASSLVDTQYF.

The V gene is TRBV6-2 or TRBV6-3, the J gene TRBJ2-1, with D possibly being TRBD2 (7 bases). Germline V gene data show CDR1 as MNHEY and CDR2 as SVGEGT. The CDR3 runs to 17 residues. Trimming left V 7 bases short and J 9 bases short, with 28 bases between. CDR3 DNA sequence: TGTGCCAGCATTCTAGGGGGAGGGGACCCAGGGAGATTTGAGCAGTTCTTC. Translated: CASILGGGDPGRFEQFF.

The CDR3 reads CSARVSYATEAFF. The DNA of the CDR3 is TGCAGTGCTAGAGTGTCTTACGCCACTGAAGCTTTCTTT. The chain carries TRBV20-1 and TRBJ1-1; no clear D. Trimming left V 1 base short and J 4 bases short, with 10 bases between. The CDR3 spans 13 residues. From germline, CDR1 is DFQATT and CDR2 SNEGSKA (reference sequence).

The V call is TRBV4-1, the J call TRBJ1-5, with D possibly TRBD1 on 6 matching bases. The CDR3 has 15 residues. Germline V lookup: CDR1 MGHRA, CDR2 YSYEKL. V lost 4 bases to trimming and J lost 2 bases, with 12 bases between them. The CDR3 coding sequence is TGCGCCAGCAGCCGCCGACAGGAAGGCAATCAGCCCCAGCATTTT. Translation gives CASSRRQEGNQPQHF.